These T cell receptor beta chains were read from a single sample in a study of blood T cell repertoires in COVID-19. This table comes from immunoSEQ multiplex PCR, and its TCRdb copy is limited to in-frame clones, with some not included. The sample holds approximately 130,000 clones, approximately 84% seen once. The source material was peripheral blood. The receptors here all came from a woman between 50 and 59 years old who had recovered from COVID-19. Each CDR3 is given with its conserved first and last residue. The order of the fields is CDR3 DNA, CDR3 protein, J gene, D gene, V gene, clone size. A D gene is named only where the DNA matches it firmly. A row's size may be missing; if present it is once, few, many or a size class.

CDR3 DNA: TGTGCCAGCAGAGGACTGCGGAGCTCCTACAATGAGCAGTTCTTC; CDR3 protein: CASRGLRSSYNEQFF; J gene: TRBJ2-1; D gene: NA; V gene: TRBV7-8; clone size: NA
CDR3 DNA: TGCGCCAGCAGGGGGAGAGACGGGGGAGACACAGATACGCAGTATTTT; CDR3 protein: CASRGRDGGDTDTQYF; J gene: TRBJ2-3; D gene: NA; V gene: TRBV10-2; clone size: NA
CDR3 DNA: TGTGCCAGCAGCCAAGACTTGGCTAGCGGCCCCACCGGGGAGCTGTTTTTT; CDR3 protein: CASSQDLASGPTGELFF; J gene: TRBJ2-2; D gene: TRBD2; V gene: TRBV4-2; clone size: NA
CDR3 DNA: TGTGCCAGCAGCGTAAGTCCGGAGCGGACAGATACGCAGTATTTT; CDR3 protein: CASSVSPERTDTQYF; J gene: TRBJ2-3; D gene: NA; V gene: TRBV9; clone size: NA
CDR3 DNA: TGTGCCAGCAGCTCACCCAGGGAGGGATTGAATTCACCCCTCCACTTT; CDR3 protein: CASSSPREGLNSPLHF; J gene: TRBJ1-6; D gene: NA; V gene: TRBV5-6; clone size: NA
CDR3 DNA: TGTGCCAGCAAAGGTGCAGGAAGGAATGAGCAGTTCTTC; CDR3 protein: CASKGAGRNEQFF; J gene: TRBJ2-1; D gene: NA; V gene: TRBV6-5; clone size: NA
CDR3 DNA: TGTGCCACCAGCAGAGATCGGGGGGCCTACGAGCAGTACTTC; CDR3 protein: CATSRDRGAYEQYF; J gene: TRBJ2-7; D gene: TRBD2; V gene: TRBV15; clone size: once
CDR3 DNA: TGTGCCAGCAGTTTACAGGGAGACTATGGCTACACCTTC; CDR3 protein: CASSLQGDYGYTF; J gene: TRBJ1-2; D gene: NA; V gene: TRBV2; clone size: NA
CDR3 DNA: TGTGCCAGCAGCTCACCACAGAAAGCGGGGGGCACCACAGATACGCAGTATTTT; CDR3 protein: CASSSPQKAGGTTDTQYF; J gene: TRBJ2-3; D gene: TRBD2; V gene: TRBV7-3; clone size: NA
CDR3 DNA: TGTGCCAGCAGTGATATAGTTGTAGCGGGGGGGGTCGAGACCCAGTACTTC; CDR3 protein: CASSDIVVAGGVETQYF; J gene: TRBJ2-5; D gene: TRBD2; V gene: TRBV2; clone size: NA
CDR3 DNA: TGTGCCAGCAGTACCGCGGGGGAGCAGTACTTC; CDR3 protein: CASSTAGEQYF; J gene: TRBJ2-7; D gene: NA; V gene: TRBV6-5; clone size: NA
CDR3 DNA: TGTGCCAGCAGCTTAGGGGCAAATACGCAGTATTTT; CDR3 protein: CASSLGANTQYF; J gene: TRBJ2-3; D gene: NA; V gene: TRBV7-3; clone size: NA
CDR3 DNA: TGTGCCAGCAGCTCACAGGGGGCGGGGAACACTGAAGCTTTCTTT; CDR3 protein: CASSSQGAGNTEAFF; J gene: TRBJ1-1; D gene: TRBD1; V gene: TRBV7-2; clone size: NA
CDR3 DNA: TGTGCCTGGAGGAGACTAGCGGGAAAGGTGAGGTACAATGAGCAGTTCTTC; CDR3 protein: CAWRRLAGKVRYNEQFF; J gene: TRBJ2-1; D gene: TRBD2; V gene: TRBV30; clone size: few
CDR3 DNA: TGTGCCAGCAGCCACCTGACAGGGAACACTGAAGCTTTCTTT; CDR3 protein: CASSHLTGNTEAFF; J gene: TRBJ1-1; D gene: NA; V gene: TRBV5-4; clone size: NA
CDR3 DNA: TGTGCCAGCGACAGGGGTTCTAGCGGCTACACCTTC; CDR3 protein: CASDRGSSGYTF; J gene: TRBJ1-2; D gene: TRBD1; V gene: TRBV2; clone size: NA
CDR3 DNA: TGTGCCAGCTCATCAACGACAGGGATGAACACTGAAGCTTTCTTT; CDR3 protein: CASSSTTGMNTEAFF; J gene: TRBJ1-1; D gene: TRBD1; V gene: TRBV18; clone size: NA
CDR3 DNA: TGTGCCAGCTCACCGCACAGGGGAGAGACCCAGTACTTC; CDR3 protein: CASSPHRGETQYF; J gene: TRBJ2-5; D gene: TRBD1; V gene: TRBV18; clone size: NA
CDR3 DNA: TGTGCCAGCAGTTTCCTATCAGGGGGATTGGGTGGCTACACCTTC; CDR3 protein: CASSFLSGGLGGYTF; J gene: TRBJ1-2; D gene: TRBD1; V gene: TRBV27; clone size: once
CDR3 DNA: TGTGCCAGTAGTATTACCTCTAGGGGTCAGCCCCAGCATTTT; CDR3 protein: CASSITSRGQPQHF; J gene: TRBJ1-5; D gene: NA; V gene: TRBV19; clone size: once
CDR3 DNA: TGTGCCAGCAGCCAAGAAGGTGGGGGCCTACTTAATGAAAAACTGTTTTTT; CDR3 protein: CASSQEGGGLLNEKLFF; J gene: TRBJ1-4; D gene: NA; V gene: TRBV4-2; clone size: once
CDR3 DNA: TGTGCCAGCAGCTTGTCCGGGACAGGGCGCCAAGAGACCCAGTACTTC; CDR3 protein: CASSLSGTGRQETQYF; J gene: TRBJ2-5; D gene: TRBD1; V gene: TRBV11-2; clone size: NA
CDR3 DNA: TGTGCCAGCAGCGCCCGGACAGGCTTACAAGAGACCCAGTACTTC; CDR3 protein: CASSARTGLQETQYF; J gene: TRBJ2-5; D gene: TRBD1; V gene: TRBV9; clone size: once
CDR3 DNA: TGTGCCAGCAGCATGTGGGACAGGGGATTGTTCTTC; CDR3 protein: CASSMWDRGLFF; J gene: TRBJ2-1; D gene: TRBD1; V gene: TRBV11-3; clone size: NA
CDR3 DNA: TGTGCCAGCACTTTCCGGCGGGGGGTCCAAGAGACCCAGTACTTC; CDR3 protein: CASTFRRGVQETQYF; J gene: TRBJ2-5; D gene: TRBD2; V gene: TRBV2; clone size: NA
CDR3 DNA: TGTGCCAGCAGTAAAGCGGGGGGTCGTTGGAATGAGCAGTTCTTC; CDR3 protein: CASSKAGGRWNEQFF; J gene: TRBJ2-1; D gene: TRBD2; V gene: TRBV28; clone size: NA
CDR3 DNA: TGCGCCAGCGGACAGGGGGCTCAGAACACCGGGGAGCTGTTTTTT; CDR3 protein: CASGQGAQNTGELFF; J gene: TRBJ2-2; D gene: TRBD1; V gene: TRBV10-1; clone size: NA
CDR3 DNA: TGTGCCAGCAGACACAGGGGGTTGGCTGGGGCCAACGTCCTGACTTTC; CDR3 protein: CASRHRGLAGANVLTF; J gene: TRBJ2-6; D gene: TRBD1; V gene: TRBV5-8; clone size: NA
CDR3 DNA: TGCGCCAGCAGCTCAGGCGGGACAGGTCCGTCTGGGGCCAACGTCCTGACTTTC; CDR3 protein: CASSSGGTGPSGANVLTF; J gene: TRBJ2-6; D gene: TRBD1; V gene: TRBV5-1; clone size: NA
CDR3 DNA: TGTGCCACCAGTGATTTAGCTCGAGGGAGCCGCACAGATACGCAGTATTTT; CDR3 protein: CATSDLARGSRTDTQYF; J gene: TRBJ2-3; D gene: NA; V gene: TRBV24-1; clone size: NA
CDR3 DNA: TGTGCCAGCAGCCCCGCTGAGACAGGGTCCCGGTTGCAGTATTTT; CDR3 protein: CASSPAETGSRLQYF; J gene: TRBJ2-3; D gene: TRBD1; V gene: TRBV28; clone size: NA
CDR3 DNA: TGTGCCAGCAGCTTAAGAACTTGGTATGGTAGCTACACCTTC; CDR3 protein: CASSLRTWYGSYTF; J gene: TRBJ1-2; D gene: NA; V gene: TRBV11-2; clone size: NA
CDR3 DNA: TGCGCCAGCAGTGAAACTAGCGGGGCACCCACGGGGAATGAGCAGTTCTTC; CDR3 protein: CASSETSGAPTGNEQFF; J gene: TRBJ2-1; D gene: TRBD2; V gene: TRBV10-1; clone size: NA
CDR3 DNA: TGCGCCAGCAGCTTGTCACTAGCGGGAGGCCATGAGCAGTTCTTC; CDR3 protein: CASSLSLAGGHEQFF; J gene: TRBJ2-1; D gene: TRBD2; V gene: TRBV5-1; clone size: NA
CDR3 DNA: TGTGCCAGCAGTGCCGAGAGCGGGGGGTATCAGTACTTC; CDR3 protein: CASSAESGGYQYF; J gene: TRBJ2-4; D gene: TRBD2; V gene: TRBV2; clone size: NA
CDR3 DNA: TGTGCCAGCAGCCCGGGGGGTATCACCGGGGAGCTGTTTTTT; CDR3 protein: CASSPGGITGELFF; J gene: TRBJ2-2; D gene: TRBD2; V gene: TRBV3-1/TRBV3-2; clone size: NA
CDR3 DNA: TGTGCCAGCAGCGAGGGACTAGCGGGGGGGCTAGGCAATGAGCAGTTCTTC; CDR3 protein: CASSEGLAGGLGNEQFF; J gene: TRBJ2-1; D gene: TRBD2; V gene: TRBV9; clone size: NA
CDR3 DNA: TGTGCCAGCAGCCTTCGCGGGGAGGGGGGCAGAGAGACCCAGTACTTC; CDR3 protein: CASSLRGEGGRETQYF; J gene: TRBJ2-5; D gene: NA; V gene: TRBV3-1/TRBV3-2; clone size: NA
CDR3 DNA: TGTGCCAGCAGCTTGGGTGGTGGCTCTAATGAAAAACTGTTTTTT; CDR3 protein: CASSLGGGSNEKLFF; J gene: TRBJ1-4; D gene: NA; V gene: TRBV5-6; clone size: NA
CDR3 DNA: TGTGCCAGCAGCTTAAGAGTGCATATGAATGAGCAGTTCTTC; CDR3 protein: CASSLRVHMNEQFF; J gene: TRBJ2-1; D gene: NA; V gene: TRBV13; clone size: NA
CDR3 DNA: TGCGCCAGCAGCGCAAGAGCCTCCGACGAGCAGTACTTC; CDR3 protein: CASSARASDEQYF; J gene: TRBJ2-7; D gene: NA; V gene: TRBV5-1; clone size: NA
CDR3 DNA: TGTGCCAGCAGCTTAGTCAGTTCCAATCAGCCCCAGCATTTT; CDR3 protein: CASSLVSSNQPQHF; J gene: TRBJ1-5; D gene: NA; V gene: TRBV7-8; clone size: NA
CDR3 DNA: TGCAGCGTTCGACATTTAGAGAGTACTGAAGCTTTCTTT; CDR3 protein: CSVRHLESTEAFF; J gene: TRBJ1-1; D gene: NA; V gene: TRBV29-1; clone size: NA
CDR3 DNA: TGTGCCTGGAGTTTGCCCCCAGCAACTAGTGAGCAGTTCTTC; CDR3 protein: CAWSLPPATSEQFF; J gene: TRBJ2-1; D gene: NA; V gene: TRBV30; clone size: once
CDR3 DNA: TGTGCCAGCAGCTCCAGGACAGGGTACACCGGGGAGCTGTTTTTT; CDR3 protein: CASSSRTGYTGELFF; J gene: TRBJ2-2; D gene: TRBD1; V gene: TRBV7-2; clone size: NA
CDR3 DNA: TGTGCCACCCACAAGACAGGTCGCGGCGACACCGGGGAGCTGTTTTTT; CDR3 protein: CATHKTGRGDTGELFF; J gene: TRBJ2-2; D gene: NA; V gene: TRBV5-6; clone size: NA
CDR3 DNA: TGTGCCAGCAGTGAAGTCGGCGGCCCAGATACGCAGTATTTT; CDR3 protein: CASSEVGGPDTQYF; J gene: TRBJ2-3; D gene: NA; V gene: TRBV6-1; clone size: NA
CDR3 DNA: TGTGCCAGCAGCTTAACGTGGGGCAGGTCTCCCAACTCTGGGGCCAACGTCCTGACTTTC; CDR3 protein: CASSLTWGRSPNSGANVLTF; J gene: TRBJ2-6; D gene: NA; V gene: TRBV7-8; clone size: NA